These 12 T cell receptor beta chains were all obtained from the same sample, sequenced in a study of radiotherapy plus CTLA-4 blockade in lung cancer. This table comes from immunoSEQ multiplex PCR, and its TCRdb copy is limited to in-frame clones, with some not included. This table has about 120,000 clones, roughly 77% appearing once. The specimen comprised peripheral blood, sampled from a patient treated with radiotherapy plus ipilimumab. The receptors shown here come from a human donor with non-small cell lung cancer that progressed on radiotherapy plus ipilimumab. Some clones in this sample may be carry-over from other donors' samples.

The chain employs TRBV5-6 and TRBJ1-2; D call uncertain. The length of the CDR3 is 13 residues. The ends were cut back, 1 base at V and 2 bases at J, with 6 bases in the middle. Germline V CDR1 and CDR2: SGHDT, YYEEEE. CDR3 in DNA: TGTGCCAGCAGCTTGTGGTCAAACTATGGCTACACCTTC. Protein sequence: CASSLWSNYGYTF. The full variable domain, completed using reference TRBV5-6 and TRBJ1-2, is DAGVTQSPTHLIKTRGQQVTLRCSPKSGHDTVSWYQQALGQGPQFIFQYYEEEERQRGNFPDRFSGHQFPNYSSELNVNALLLGDSALYLCASSLWSNYGYTFGSGTRLTVV.

J is TRBJ2-3 and V is TRBV5-1; 10 positions match TRBD2. Germline CDR1 and CDR2: SGHRS and YFSETQ. The CDR3 runs 16 residues. With V trimmed by 3 bases and J by 6 bases, 10 bases remained unmatched. CDR3 DNA sequence: TGCGCCAGCAGCTCCAGATCACTAGCGGGGTACGATACGCAGTATTTT. Translated, it gives CASSSRSLAGYDTQYF.

The chain joins TRBV11-3 to TRBJ2-2, with TRBD1 as a possible D gene (5 bases). V lost 5 bases, J lost 7 bases, and 11 bases lay in between. Germline V lookup: CDR1 SGHNT, CDR2 YENEEA. This CDR3 has 13 amino acids. In nucleotides, the CDR3 is TGTGCCAGCAGCCAGACAAGGGGCGGGGAGCTGTTTTTT. Translating gives CASSQTRGGELFF.

The chain employs TRBV6-6 and TRBJ2-7, with D perhaps given as TRBD1 or TRBD2 (5 bases each). The CDR3 has 13 amino acids. CDR1 and CDR2 from the germline V gene are MNHNY and SVGAGI (reference sequence). Deletions cut 7 bases from V and 2 bases from J, with 12 bases between. The CDR3 coding sequence is TGTGCCAGCACCCCGGGACGGGCCTACGAGCAGTACTTC. This gives the protein CASTPGRAYEQYF.

The rearrangement uses TRBV7-2 and TRBJ1-5; D not certain. The CDR3 covers 14 residues. V was cut by 5 bases and J by 9 bases, with 17 bases left in between. Looked up from germline, CDR1 is SGHTA and CDR2 is FQGNSA. As DNA, the CDR3 is TGTGCCAGCAGCCAGGCCAGCAGCATTTTGCCCCAGCATTTT. It translates to CASSQASSILPQHF.

The rearrangement uses TRBV5-1 and TRBJ1-2; TRBD1 matches 8 bases. CDR1 and CDR2 (germline): SGHRS, YFSETQ. This CDR3 has 14 residues. Trimming took 4 bases from V and 7 from J; bases not matched to a gene: 9. This CDR3 reads CASSTGQGRGGYTF. The CDR3 coding sequence is TGCGCCAGCAGCACAGGACAGGGCCGGGGTGGCTACACCTTC.

The chain has TRBV4-3 and TRBJ2-1; either TRBD1 or TRBD2 may fit D (5 bases each). Trimming shortened V by 0 bases and J by 13 bases, and 16 bases separated the two germline ends. The germline V gene has CDR1 LGHNA and CDR2 YSLEER. There are 14 residues in the CDR3. The CDR3 is CASSQDRVGTLQFF. The CDR3 DNA is TGCGCCAGCAGCCAAGATAGAGTCGGGACCCTTCAGTTCTTC.

CDR3 in amino acids: CASSQGIYGYTF. CDR3 nucleotides: TGCGCCAGCAGCCAGGGGATCTATGGCTACACCTTC. The chain recombines TRBV4-3 with TRBJ1-2; D remains unclear. V dropped 3 bases and J dropped 4 bases, with 6 bases sitting between them. The CDR3 has 12 amino acids. CDR1 and CDR2 (germline): LGHNA, YSLEER.

The chain joins TRBV30 to TRBJ2-5, with D hard to call. The CDR3 has 12 amino acids. Trimming removed 4 bases at V and 1 base at J, with 7 bases between. The V gene's germline CDR1 is GTSNPN and CDR2 SVGIG (reference sequence). Here the CDR3 reads CAWTGTQETQYF. The CDR3 DNA follows: TGTGCCTGGACGGGCACCCAAGAGACCCAGTACTTC.

V is TRBV4-2 and J is TRBJ1-2, with 7 positions matching TRBD1. This CDR3 is 14 amino acids long. Germline V gene data show CDR1 as LGHNA and CDR2 as YNFKEQ. Germline trimming cut 0 bases from V and 8 bases from J; bases unmatched to any gene: 6. The CDR3 sequence: CASSQDLGGAGYTF. The DNA of the CDR3 is TGTGCCAGCAGCCAAGATCTAGGGGGCGCAGGCTACACCTTC.

This clone appeared a few times. The chain uses TRBV10-3 and TRBJ2-7; D tentatively reads TRBD1 or TRBD2 (5 bases each). Germline CDR1 is ENHRY and CDR2 is SYGVKD. V lost 7 bases to trimming and J lost 0 bases, with 7 bases between them. This CDR3 contains 12 residues. The CDR3 here is CAIMGVSYEQYF. In nucleotides, the CDR3 is TGTGCCATCATGGGGGTCTCCTACGAGCAGTACTTC.

This clone came up once. V gene TRBV27 combines with J gene TRBJ1-2; D is unresolved. This CDR3 contains 14 residues. From germline, CDR1 is MNHEY and CDR2 SMNVEV (reference sequence). The V gene lost 5 bases and the J gene lost 0 bases, with 10 bases spanning the gap. The CDR3 region has the DNA TGTGCCAGCAGTCGTACGAACCCTAACTATGGCTACACCTTC. Translation gives CASSRTNPNYGYTF.